These T cell receptor beta chains were read from a single sample in a study of blood T cell repertoires in COVID-19. Only in-frame clones appear in the TCRdb table, and some are missing; sequencing was by immunoSEQ multiplex PCR. The table includes over 200,000 clones, 80% to 90% detected once. Sequenced material: PBMCs or T cells enriched from blood (not recorded which). All receptors derive from a woman aged 45-59 years in a cohort exposed to, infected with or recovered from COVID-19 (not recorded which). Both conserved end residues are part of each CDR3. A D gene is named only where the DNA matches it firmly. For some rows the clone size is stated as once, few or many, or as a class when expanded; others skip it.

d_call: .
clone_size: .
v_call: TRBV12-3/TRBV12-4
cdr3_length: 12
j_call: TRBJ1-1
cdr3_nt: TGTGCCAGCTGCGCGGAGGTGACTGAAGCTTTCTTT
cdr3_aa: CASCAEVTEAFF

d_call: .
clone_size: .
v_call: TRBV9
cdr3_length: 14
j_call: TRBJ1-1
cdr3_nt: TGTGCCAGCAGCGTAGACTTAACGGCGGAAAAAGCTTTCTTT
cdr3_aa: CASSVDLTAEKAFF

d_call: .
clone_size: .
v_call: TRBV5-1
cdr3_length: 15
j_call: TRBJ1-2
cdr3_nt: TGCGCCAGCAGCTTCCAGGGGCCGCTTCGGGATGGCTACACCTTC
cdr3_aa: CASSFQGPLRDGYTF

d_call: TRBD1
clone_size: .
v_call: TRBV9
cdr3_length: 17
j_call: TRBJ1-2
cdr3_nt: TGTGCCAGCAGCCCCCGAGACAGGGTGAGAGCTAACTATGGCTACACCTTC
cdr3_aa: CASSPRDRVRANYGYTF

d_call: .
clone_size: once
v_call: TRBV5-1
cdr3_length: 14
j_call: TRBJ2-4
cdr3_nt: TGCGCCAGCAGCAAAGATACAGGGTCGAACATTCAGTACTTC
cdr3_aa: CASSKDTGSNIQYF

d_call: TRBD1
clone_size: .
v_call: TRBV27
cdr3_length: 12
j_call: TRBJ1-5
cdr3_nt: TGTGCCAGCAGTTCAGGGGGCGCATTCCAGCATTTT
cdr3_aa: CASSSGGAFQHF

d_call: .
clone_size: .
v_call: TRBV6-5
cdr3_length: 14
j_call: TRBJ1-5
cdr3_nt: TGTGCCAGCAGTTTGACGGACCGGGGTCAGCCCCAGCATTTT
cdr3_aa: CASSLTDRGQPQHF

d_call: .
clone_size: .
v_call: TRBV7-9
cdr3_length: 14
j_call: TRBJ2-1
cdr3_nt: TGTGCCAGCAGCCCCGGGACATCCTACAATGAGCAGTTCTTC
cdr3_aa: CASSPGTSYNEQFF

d_call: .
clone_size: .
v_call: TRBV2
cdr3_length: 15
j_call: TRBJ1-5
cdr3_nt: TGTGCCAGCACCGGTCAGGGGATCAGCAATCAGCCCCAGCATTTT
cdr3_aa: CASTGQGISNQPQHF

d_call: .
clone_size: .
v_call: TRBV10-1
cdr3_length: 15
j_call: TRBJ2-1
cdr3_nt: TGCGCCAGCAGTGGACACAGGGACAACTACAATGAGCAGTTCTTC
cdr3_aa: CASSGHRDNYNEQFF

d_call: .
clone_size: .
v_call: TRBV3-1/TRBV3-2
cdr3_length: 13
j_call: TRBJ1-2
cdr3_nt: TGTGCCAGCAGCCCGTCAGGGTCTGAGGGCTACACCTTC
cdr3_aa: CASSPSGSEGYTF

d_call: .
clone_size: .
v_call: TRBV30
cdr3_length: 12
j_call: TRBJ2-3
cdr3_nt: TGTGCCTGGAGGGGACTTGCAGATACGCAGTATTTT
cdr3_aa: CAWRGLADTQYF

d_call: TRBD1
clone_size: .
v_call: TRBV19
cdr3_length: 18
j_call: TRBJ1-4
cdr3_nt: TGTGCCAGTACCACCGCCGAAGGGCAGACAGGGGTGGATGAAAAACTGTTTTTT
cdr3_aa: CASTTAEGQTGVDEKLFF

d_call: .
clone_size: .
v_call: TRBV2
cdr3_length: 12
j_call: TRBJ2-7
cdr3_nt: TGTGCCAGTCGGACAGATGCCTTGGAGCAGTACTTC
cdr3_aa: CASRTDALEQYF

d_call: .
clone_size: .
v_call: TRBV27
cdr3_length: 13
j_call: TRBJ1-1
cdr3_nt: TGTGCCAGCAGTTTAGAGGTCTCCACTGAAGCTTTCTTT
cdr3_aa: CASSLEVSTEAFF

d_call: TRBD2
clone_size: .
v_call: TRBV20-1
cdr3_length: 15
j_call: TRBJ2-5
cdr3_nt: TGCAGTGCTAGTCTGAATAGCGGGGGGCCGGAGACCCAGTACTTC
cdr3_aa: CSASLNSGGPETQYF

d_call: TRBD2
clone_size: .
v_call: TRBV4-2
cdr3_length: 16
j_call: TRBJ2-1
cdr3_nt: TGTGCCAGCAGCCAAGACCTAGCGGGGGGGCTGAGTGAGCAGTTCTTC
cdr3_aa: CASSQDLAGGLSEQFF

d_call: TRBD1
clone_size: .
v_call: TRBV7-3
cdr3_length: 16
j_call: TRBJ1-6
cdr3_nt: TGTGCCAGCAGCTTACAGGGGGCTGGTTCAGATTCACCCCTCCACTTT
cdr3_aa: CASSLQGAGSDSPLHF

d_call: .
clone_size: .
v_call: TRBV5-6
cdr3_length: 14
j_call: TRBJ1-1
cdr3_nt: TGTGCCAGCAGCTTGGGACCCGGGTACACTGAAGCTTTCTTT
cdr3_aa: CASSLGPGYTEAFF

d_call: .
clone_size: .
v_call: TRBV6-2/TRBV6-3
cdr3_length: 15
j_call: TRBJ2-5
cdr3_nt: TGTGCCAGCAGTTCACTACAATCGAGTCGAGAGACCCAGTACTTC
cdr3_aa: CASSSLQSSRETQYF

d_call: TRBD1
clone_size: once
v_call: TRBV28
cdr3_length: 16
j_call: TRBJ1-2
cdr3_nt: TGTGCCAGCAGCCCTCCCGTGGGCCAGGGGGCGTATGGCTACACCTTC
cdr3_aa: CASSPPVGQGAYGYTF

d_call: .
clone_size: .
v_call: TRBV12-1
cdr3_length: 18
j_call: TRBJ2-7
cdr3_nt: TGTGCCAGCAGCTTCACGATTTCTGGGACTAGCGCATTGTACGAGCAGTACTTC
cdr3_aa: CASSFTISGTSALYEQYF

d_call: .
clone_size: few
v_call: TRBV7-2
cdr3_length: 15
j_call: TRBJ1-1
cdr3_nt: TGTGCCAGCAGCCTGGGGCGTACAATAAACACTGAAGCTTTCTTT
cdr3_aa: CASSLGRTINTEAFF

d_call: TRBD1
clone_size: .
v_call: TRBV19
cdr3_length: 13
j_call: TRBJ1-5
cdr3_nt: TGTGCCAGTAGCGGGACAGGGGATCAGCCCCAGCATTTT
cdr3_aa: CASSGTGDQPQHF

d_call: .
clone_size: .
v_call: TRBV19
cdr3_length: 14
j_call: TRBJ1-4
cdr3_nt: TGTGCCAGTAGTTTCCAATCAACTAATGAAAAACTGTTTTTT
cdr3_aa: CASSFQSTNEKLFF

d_call: TRBD2
clone_size: once
v_call: TRBV7-2
cdr3_length: 17
j_call: TRBJ2-5
cdr3_nt: TGTGCCAGCAGCATACTAGCGGGCCCACTAAAACAAGAGACCCAGTACTTC
cdr3_aa: CASSILAGPLKQETQYF

d_call: TRBD2
clone_size: .
v_call: TRBV29-1
cdr3_length: 16
j_call: TRBJ2-3
cdr3_nt: TGCAGCGTGGGGGGGACTCAAGTGGGCAACACAGATACGCAGTATTTT
cdr3_aa: CSVGGTQVGNTDTQYF

d_call: TRBD2
clone_size: .
v_call: TRBV6-5
cdr3_length: 15
j_call: TRBJ2-1
cdr3_nt: TGTGCCAGCAGTTCTTCCGGGGGGGGTTACAATGAGCAGTTCTTC
cdr3_aa: CASSSSGGGYNEQFF

d_call: .
clone_size: .
v_call: TRBV5-1
cdr3_length: 14
j_call: TRBJ1-6
cdr3_nt: TGCGCCAGCAGCGTCAACCCGTCCACATCAGCCCTCCACTTT
cdr3_aa: CASSVNPSTSALHF

d_call: TRBD2
clone_size: .
v_call: TRBV11-3
cdr3_length: 17
j_call: TRBJ2-1
cdr3_nt: TGTGCCAGCAGCCTTGGGACTAGCGGGGGGGCCTACAATGAGCAGTTCTTC
cdr3_aa: CASSLGTSGGAYNEQFF

d_call: TRBD2
clone_size: .
v_call: TRBV27
cdr3_length: 17
j_call: TRBJ2-2
cdr3_nt: TGTGCCAGCAGTTCCTCCCAGCGGGGGGGCTCCAGCGGGGAGCTGTTTTTT
cdr3_aa: CASSSSQRGGSSGELFF

d_call: .
clone_size: .
v_call: TRBV6-5
cdr3_length: 16
j_call: TRBJ1-2
cdr3_nt: TGTGCCAGCAGTTACTGGTTACGGGAGAGTAACTATGGCTACACCTTC
cdr3_aa: CASSYWLRESNYGYTF

d_call: .
clone_size: .
v_call: TRBV9
cdr3_length: 16
j_call: TRBJ1-1
cdr3_nt: TGTGCCAGCAGCGTAGCGTCGAATCCTCGAGGTGCTGAAGCTTTCTTT
cdr3_aa: CASSVASNPRGAEAFF

d_call: TRBD1
clone_size: .
v_call: TRBV5-1
cdr3_length: 17
j_call: TRBJ2-5
cdr3_nt: TGCGCCAGCAGCTTGGGGGGCCTGACAGGGAGCCAAGAGACCCAGTACTTC
cdr3_aa: CASSLGGLTGSQETQYF